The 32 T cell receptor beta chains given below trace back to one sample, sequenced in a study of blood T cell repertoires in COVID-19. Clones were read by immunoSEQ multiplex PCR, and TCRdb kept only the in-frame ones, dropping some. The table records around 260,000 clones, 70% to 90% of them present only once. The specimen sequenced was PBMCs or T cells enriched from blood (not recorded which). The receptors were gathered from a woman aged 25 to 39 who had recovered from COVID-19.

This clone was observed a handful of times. The CDR3 is CASSLVGTSGFDEQFF. DNA of the CDR3: TGTGCCAGCAGCTTAGTGGGGACTAGCGGGTTCGATGAGCAGTTCTTC. The chain employs TRBV7-2 and TRBJ2-1, with 12 bases aligning to TRBD2. Germline values: CDR1 SGHTA, CDR2 FQGNSA. This CDR3 has 16 amino acids. V shed 1 base and J 8 bases; nucleotides not matched to a gene: 6.

CDR3 in DNA: TGCGCCAGCAGACAAGGGACTAGCGGGGGGGCCCCCCAGTACTTC. This translates into CASRQGTSGGAPQYF. The gene calls are TRBV5-1 and TRBJ2-5, with 16 bases matching TRBD2. V gave up 5 bases and J gave up 9 bases; unmatched junction bases: 7. Per germline, CDR1 SGHRS and CDR2 YFSETQ. The length of the CDR3 is 15 residues. The variable domain in full, with the rest retrieved from reference TRBV5-1 and TRBJ2-5, is KAGVTQTPRYLIKTRGQQVTLSCSPISGHRSVSWYQQTPGQGLQFLFEYFSETQRNKGNFPGRFSGRQFSNSRSEMNVSTLELGDSALYLCASRQGTSGGAPQYFGPGTRLLVL.

This CDR3 reads CASSVGQYNQPQHF. The CDR3 bases are TGTGCCAGCTCTGTAGGACAGTATAATCAGCCCCAGCATTTT. The V gene is TRBV18, the J gene TRBJ1-5; a weak D match, TRBD1 (6 bases). This CDR3 has 14 amino acids. Germline V gene data show CDR1 as KGHSH and CDR2 as LQKENI. The V gene lost 6 bases and the J gene lost 4 bases, with 13 bases spanning the gap.

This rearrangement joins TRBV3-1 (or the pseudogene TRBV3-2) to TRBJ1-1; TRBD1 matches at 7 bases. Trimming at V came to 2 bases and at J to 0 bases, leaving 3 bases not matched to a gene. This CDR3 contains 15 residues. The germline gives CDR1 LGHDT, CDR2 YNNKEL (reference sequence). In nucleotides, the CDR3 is TGTGCCAGCAGCCAACAACAGGGGATGAACACTGAAGCTTTCTTT. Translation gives CASSQQQGMNTEAFF.

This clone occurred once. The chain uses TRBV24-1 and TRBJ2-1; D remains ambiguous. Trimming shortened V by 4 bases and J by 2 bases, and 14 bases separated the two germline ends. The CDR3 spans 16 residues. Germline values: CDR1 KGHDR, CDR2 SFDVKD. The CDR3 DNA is TGTGCCACCAGTGACCCCGCCAGTTCTCCCTACAATGAGCAGTTCTTC. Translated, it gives CATSDPASSPYNEQFF.

In DNA, the CDR3 is TGCAGCGTCGAGTTTAGGGGCGGCTACACCTTC. It translates to CSVEFRGGYTF. The rearrangement links TRBV29-1 to TRBJ1-2; the D gene is possibly TRBD1 (5 bases). The CDR3 is 11 residues long. V shed 6 bases and J shed 8 bases, with 13 bases lying between them. Germline CDR1 is SQVTM and CDR2 is ANQGSEA.

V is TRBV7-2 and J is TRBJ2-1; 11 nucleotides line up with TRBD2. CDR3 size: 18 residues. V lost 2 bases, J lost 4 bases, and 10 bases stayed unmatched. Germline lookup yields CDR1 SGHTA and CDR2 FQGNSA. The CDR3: CASSLRWRGTSGYNEQFF. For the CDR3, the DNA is TGTGCCAGCAGCTTACGCTGGCGGGGGACTAGCGGTTACAATGAGCAGTTCTTC.

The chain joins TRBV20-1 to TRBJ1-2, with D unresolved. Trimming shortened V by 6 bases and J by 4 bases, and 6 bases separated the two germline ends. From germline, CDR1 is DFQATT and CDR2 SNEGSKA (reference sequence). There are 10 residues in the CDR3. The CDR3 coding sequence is TGCAGTGCGGAGGGCTATGGCTACACCTTC. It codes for CSAEGYGYTF.

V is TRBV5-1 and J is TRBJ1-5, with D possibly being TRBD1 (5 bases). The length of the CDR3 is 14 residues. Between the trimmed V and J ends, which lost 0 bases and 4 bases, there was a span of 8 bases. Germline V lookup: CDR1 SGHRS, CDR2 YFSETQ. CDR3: CASSLEPGNQPQHF. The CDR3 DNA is TGCGCCAGCAGCTTGGAGCCAGGGAATCAGCCCCAGCATTTT.

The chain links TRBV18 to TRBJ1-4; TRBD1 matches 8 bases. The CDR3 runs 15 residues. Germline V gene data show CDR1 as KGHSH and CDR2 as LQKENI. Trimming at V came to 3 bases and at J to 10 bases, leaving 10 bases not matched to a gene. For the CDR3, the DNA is TGTGCCAGCTCACCCTCGGGACAGGTCCAGGGAAAACTGTTTTTT. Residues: CASSPSGQVQGKLFF.

The CDR3 here is CASSRRRGASSGNTIYF. For the CDR3, the DNA is TGTGCCAGCAGCCGGAGGCGGGGGGCTAGCTCTGGAAACACCATATATTTT. The gene calls are TRBV2 and TRBJ1-3, with TRBD1 as a possible D gene (6 bases). The CDR3 length is 17 residues. Germline V CDR1 and CDR2: SNHLY, FYNNEI. Between the trimmed V and J ends, which lost 6 bases and 0 bases, there was a span of 18 bases.

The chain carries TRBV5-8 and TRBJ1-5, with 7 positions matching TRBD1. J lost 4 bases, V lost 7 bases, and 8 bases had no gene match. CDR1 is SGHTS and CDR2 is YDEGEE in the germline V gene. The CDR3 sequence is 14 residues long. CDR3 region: CASRSPGGNQPQHF. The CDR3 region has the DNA TGTGCCAGCCGCTCACCAGGGGGGAATCAGCCCCAGCATTTT.

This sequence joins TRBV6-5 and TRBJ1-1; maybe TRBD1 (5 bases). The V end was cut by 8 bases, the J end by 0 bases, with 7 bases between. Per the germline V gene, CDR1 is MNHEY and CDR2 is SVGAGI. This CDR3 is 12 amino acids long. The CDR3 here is CASLDMNTEAFF. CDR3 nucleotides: TGTGCCAGCTTGGACATGAACACTGAAGCTTTCTTT.

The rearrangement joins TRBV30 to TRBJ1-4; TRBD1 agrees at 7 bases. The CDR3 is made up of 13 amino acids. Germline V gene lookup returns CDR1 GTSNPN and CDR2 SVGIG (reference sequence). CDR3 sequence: CARSIRGNEKLFF. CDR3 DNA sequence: TGTGCGAGGAGTATCAGGGGGAATGAAAAACTGTTTTTT.

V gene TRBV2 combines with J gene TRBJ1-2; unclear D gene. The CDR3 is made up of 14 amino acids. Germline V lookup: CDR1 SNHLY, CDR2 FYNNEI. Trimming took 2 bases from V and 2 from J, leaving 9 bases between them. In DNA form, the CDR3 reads TGTGCCAGCAGTGAAAGAGGCACGAACTATGGCTACACCTTC. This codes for CASSERGTNYGYTF.

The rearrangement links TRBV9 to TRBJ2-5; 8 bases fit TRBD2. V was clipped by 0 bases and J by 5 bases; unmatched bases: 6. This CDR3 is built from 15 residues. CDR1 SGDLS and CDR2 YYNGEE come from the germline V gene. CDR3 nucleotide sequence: TGTGCCAGCAGCGTAGCGGGAGGGCAGGCTGAGACCCAGTACTTC. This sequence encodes CASSVAGGQAETQYF.

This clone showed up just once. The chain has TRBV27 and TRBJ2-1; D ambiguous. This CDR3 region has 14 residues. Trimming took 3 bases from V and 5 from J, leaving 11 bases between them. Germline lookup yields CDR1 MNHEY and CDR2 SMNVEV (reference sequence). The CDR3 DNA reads TGTGCCAGCAGTTTTAGTAGCTACCACAATGAGCAGTTCTTC. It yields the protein CASSFSSYHNEQFF.

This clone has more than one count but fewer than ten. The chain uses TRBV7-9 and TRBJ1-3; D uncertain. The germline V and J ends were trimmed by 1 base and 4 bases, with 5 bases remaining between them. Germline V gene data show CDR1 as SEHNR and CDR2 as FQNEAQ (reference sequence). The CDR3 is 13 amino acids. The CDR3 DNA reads TGTGCCAGCAGCTTAGGGGCCGGAAACACCATATATTTT. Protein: CASSLGAGNTIYF.

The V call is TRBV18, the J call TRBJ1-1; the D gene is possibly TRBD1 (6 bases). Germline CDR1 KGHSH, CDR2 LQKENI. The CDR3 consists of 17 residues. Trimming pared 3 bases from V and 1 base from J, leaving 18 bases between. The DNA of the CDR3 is TGTGCCAGCTCACCTACGCTACAGGGCAGGGGGAACACTGAAGCTTTCTTT. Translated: CASSPTLQGRGNTEAFF.

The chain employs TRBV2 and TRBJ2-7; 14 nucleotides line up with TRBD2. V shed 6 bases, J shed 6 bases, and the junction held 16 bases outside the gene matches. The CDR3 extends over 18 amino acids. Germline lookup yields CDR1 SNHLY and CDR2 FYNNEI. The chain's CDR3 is CASRLGLAGAMGTPEQYF. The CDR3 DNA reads TGTGCCAGCAGGCTGGGACTAGCGGGGGCCATGGGAACCCCCGAGCAGTACTTC.

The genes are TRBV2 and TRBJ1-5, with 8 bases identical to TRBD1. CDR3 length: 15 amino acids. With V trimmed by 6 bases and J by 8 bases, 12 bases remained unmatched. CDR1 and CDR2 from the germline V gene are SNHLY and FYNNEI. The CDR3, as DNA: TGTGCCAGCAGCGGATTGACAGGGGCCAGGGAGCCCCAGCATTTT. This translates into CASSGLTGAREPQHF. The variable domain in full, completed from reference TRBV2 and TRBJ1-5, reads EPEVTQTPSHQVTQMGQEVILRCVPISNHLYFYWYRQILGQKVEFLVSFYNNEISEKSEIFDDQFSVERPDGSNFTLKIRSTKLEDSAMYFCASSGLTGAREPQHFGDGTRLSIL.

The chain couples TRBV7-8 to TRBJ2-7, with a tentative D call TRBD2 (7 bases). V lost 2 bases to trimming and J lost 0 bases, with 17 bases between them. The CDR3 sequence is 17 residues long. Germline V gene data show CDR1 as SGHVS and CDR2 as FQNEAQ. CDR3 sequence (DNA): TGTGCCAGCAGCTTATCCCCAAAGGGGGGGGTCTCCTACGAGCAGTACTTC. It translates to CASSLSPKGGVSYEQYF.

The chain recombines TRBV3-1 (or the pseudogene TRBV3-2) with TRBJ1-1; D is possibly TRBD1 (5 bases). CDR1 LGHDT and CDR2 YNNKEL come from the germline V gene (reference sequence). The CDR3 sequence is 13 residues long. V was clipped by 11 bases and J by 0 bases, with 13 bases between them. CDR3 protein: CAVTWGVNTEAFF. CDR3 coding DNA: TGTGCCGTAACGTGGGGGGTGAACACTGAAGCTTTCTTT.

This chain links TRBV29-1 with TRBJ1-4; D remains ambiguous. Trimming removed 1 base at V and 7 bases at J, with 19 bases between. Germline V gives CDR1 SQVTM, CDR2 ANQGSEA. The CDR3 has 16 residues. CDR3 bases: TGCAGCGTTGAAGGTAACCAGCCGGAGATGGGTGAAAAACTGTTTTTT. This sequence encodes CSVEGNQPEMGEKLFF.

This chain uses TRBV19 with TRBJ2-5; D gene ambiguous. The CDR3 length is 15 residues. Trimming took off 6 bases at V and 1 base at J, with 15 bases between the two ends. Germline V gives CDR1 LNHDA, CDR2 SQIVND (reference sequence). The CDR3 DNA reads TGTGCCAGTAGCCTGGAGCTAACTCGCCAAGAGACCCAGTACTTC. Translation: CASSLELTRQETQYF.

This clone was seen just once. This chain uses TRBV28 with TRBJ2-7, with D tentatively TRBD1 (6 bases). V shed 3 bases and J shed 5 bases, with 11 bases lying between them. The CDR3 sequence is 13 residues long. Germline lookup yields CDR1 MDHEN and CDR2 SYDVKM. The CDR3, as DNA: TGTGCCAGCAGTTTCAGGGGTTACGACGAGCAGTACTTC. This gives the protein CASSFRGYDEQYF.

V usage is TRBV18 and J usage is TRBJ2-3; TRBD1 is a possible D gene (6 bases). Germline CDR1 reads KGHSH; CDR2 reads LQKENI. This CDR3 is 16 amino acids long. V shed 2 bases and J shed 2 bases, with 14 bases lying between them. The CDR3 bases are TGTGCCAGCTCACCAGTCAGGGGAATTAACACAGATACGCAGTATTTT. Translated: CASSPVRGINTDTQYF. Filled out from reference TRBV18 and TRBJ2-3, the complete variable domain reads NAGVMQNPRHLVRRRGQEARLRCSPMKGHSHVYWYRQLPEEGLKFMVYLQKENIIDESGMPKERFSAEFPKEGPSILRIQQVVRGDSAAYFCASSPVRGINTDTQYFGPGTRLTVL.

CDR3 sequence: CASSLLVGDTQYF. CDR3 nucleotides: TGTGCCAGCAGCTTACTAGTCGGAGATACGCAGTATTTT. This chain joins TRBV7-2 and TRBJ2-3; no definite D call. This CDR3 has 13 residues. From germline, CDR1 is SGHTA and CDR2 FQGNSA. V lost 2 bases, J lost 5 bases, and 8 bases lay in between.

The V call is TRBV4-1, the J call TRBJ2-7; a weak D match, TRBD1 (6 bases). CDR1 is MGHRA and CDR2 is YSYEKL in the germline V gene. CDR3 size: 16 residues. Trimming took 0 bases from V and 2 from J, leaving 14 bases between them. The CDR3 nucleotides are TGCGCCAGCAGCCAAGATGCCACAGGGTTCACCTACGAGCAGTACTTC. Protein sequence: CASSQDATGFTYEQYF.

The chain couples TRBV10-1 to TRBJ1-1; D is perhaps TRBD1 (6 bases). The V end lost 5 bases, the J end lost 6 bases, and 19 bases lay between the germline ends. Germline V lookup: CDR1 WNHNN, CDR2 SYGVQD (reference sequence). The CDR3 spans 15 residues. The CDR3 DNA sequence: TGCGCCAGCAGTCGTAGCTCAGGGCAGGGGTCTGAAGCTTTCTTT. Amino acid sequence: CASSRSSGQGSEAFF.

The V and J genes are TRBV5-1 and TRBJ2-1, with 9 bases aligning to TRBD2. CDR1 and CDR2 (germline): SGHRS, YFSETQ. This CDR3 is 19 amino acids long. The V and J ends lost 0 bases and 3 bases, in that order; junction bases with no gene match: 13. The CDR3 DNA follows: TGCGCCAGCAGCTTGGTGGGGTTAGCGGGAGCCGTAAACTACAATGAGCAGTTCTTC. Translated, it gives CASSLVGLAGAVNYNEQFF.

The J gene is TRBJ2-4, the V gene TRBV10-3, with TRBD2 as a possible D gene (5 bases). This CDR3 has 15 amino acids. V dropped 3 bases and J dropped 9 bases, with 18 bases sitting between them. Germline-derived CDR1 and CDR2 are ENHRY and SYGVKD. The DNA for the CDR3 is TGTGCCATCAGTGAATCGACGGGGTACGTTGGCATTCAGTACTTC. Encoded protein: CAISESTGYVGIQYF.